Sequencing of this TCR beta chain was carried out in a study of blood T cell repertoires in COVID-19. The data were produced by immunoSEQ multiplex PCR, yet TCRdb's version contains in-frame clones alone and is incomplete. The sample includes over 200,000 clones, around 87% of them seen just once. This CDR3 has 15 residues. V shed 4 bases and J 7 bases; nucleotides not matched to a gene: 7. The germline V gene has CDR1 KGHDR and CDR2 SFDVKD. V and J are TRBV24-1 and TRBJ1-4; TRBD1 matches 8 bases. This TCR came from a man in his thirties or forties who had been exposed to COVID-19. Material for sequencing was PBMCs or T cells enriched from blood (not recorded which). This CDR3 is CATSDPQGASEKLFF. The DNA for the CDR3 is TGTGCCACCAGTGACCCTCAGGGGGCAAGTGAAAAACTGTTTTTT.